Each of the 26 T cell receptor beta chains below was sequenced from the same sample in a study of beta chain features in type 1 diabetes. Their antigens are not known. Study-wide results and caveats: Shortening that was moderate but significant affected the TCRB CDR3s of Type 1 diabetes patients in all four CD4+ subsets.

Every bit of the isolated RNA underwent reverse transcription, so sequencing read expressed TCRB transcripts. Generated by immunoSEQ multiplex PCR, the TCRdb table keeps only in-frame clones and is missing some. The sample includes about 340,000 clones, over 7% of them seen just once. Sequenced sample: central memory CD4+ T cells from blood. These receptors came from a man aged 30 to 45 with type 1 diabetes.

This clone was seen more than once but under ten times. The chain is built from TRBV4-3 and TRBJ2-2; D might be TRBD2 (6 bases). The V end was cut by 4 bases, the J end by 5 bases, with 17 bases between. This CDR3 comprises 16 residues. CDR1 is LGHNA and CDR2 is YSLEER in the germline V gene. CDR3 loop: CASSPSSAGSTGELFF. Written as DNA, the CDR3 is TGCGCCAGCAGCCCGTCCTCAGCCGGGAGTACCGGGGAGCTGTTTTTT.

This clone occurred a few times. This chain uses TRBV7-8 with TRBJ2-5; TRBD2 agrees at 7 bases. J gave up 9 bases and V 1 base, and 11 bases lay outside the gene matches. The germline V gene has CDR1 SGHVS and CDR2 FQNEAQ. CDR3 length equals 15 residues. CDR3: CASSLDPGEGRAQYF. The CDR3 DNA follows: TGTGCCAGCAGCTTAGATCCGGGCGAGGGGAGGGCCCAGTACTTC.

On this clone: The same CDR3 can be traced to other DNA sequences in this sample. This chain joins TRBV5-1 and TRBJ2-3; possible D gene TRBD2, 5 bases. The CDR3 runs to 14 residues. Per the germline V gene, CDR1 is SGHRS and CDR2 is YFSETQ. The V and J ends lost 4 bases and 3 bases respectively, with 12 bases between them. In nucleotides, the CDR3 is TGCGCCAGCAGCCCCGGCGGGCGGACAGATACGCAGTATTTT. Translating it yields CASSPGGRTDTQYF.

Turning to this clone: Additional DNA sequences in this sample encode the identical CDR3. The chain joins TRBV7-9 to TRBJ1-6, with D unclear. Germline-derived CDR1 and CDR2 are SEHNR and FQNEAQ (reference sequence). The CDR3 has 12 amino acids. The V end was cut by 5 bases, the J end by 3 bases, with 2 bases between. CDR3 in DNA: TGTGCCAGCAGCCGCTATAATTCACCCCTCCACTTT. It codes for CASSRYNSPLHF.

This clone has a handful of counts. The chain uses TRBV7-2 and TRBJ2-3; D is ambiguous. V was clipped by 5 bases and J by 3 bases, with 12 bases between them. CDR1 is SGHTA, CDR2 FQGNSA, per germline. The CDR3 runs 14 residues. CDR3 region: CASSPRSATDTQYF. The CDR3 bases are TGTGCCAGCAGCCCACGGTCTGCTACAGATACGCAGTATTTT.

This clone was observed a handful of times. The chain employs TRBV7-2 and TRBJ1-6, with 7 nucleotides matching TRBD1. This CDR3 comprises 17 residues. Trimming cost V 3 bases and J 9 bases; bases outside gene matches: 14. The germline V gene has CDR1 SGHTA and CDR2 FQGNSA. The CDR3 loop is CASSLIAGTALGSPLHF. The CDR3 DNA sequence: TGTGCCAGCAGCTTGATAGCCGGGACAGCCCTCGGTTCACCCCTCCACTTT.

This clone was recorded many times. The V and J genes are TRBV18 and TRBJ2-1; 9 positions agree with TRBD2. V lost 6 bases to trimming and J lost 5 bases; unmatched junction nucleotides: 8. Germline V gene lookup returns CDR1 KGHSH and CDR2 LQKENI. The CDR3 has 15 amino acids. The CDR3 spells CASSDIAGDHNEQFF. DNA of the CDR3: TGTGCCAGCTCCGATATAGCGGGGGACCACAATGAGCAGTTCTTC.

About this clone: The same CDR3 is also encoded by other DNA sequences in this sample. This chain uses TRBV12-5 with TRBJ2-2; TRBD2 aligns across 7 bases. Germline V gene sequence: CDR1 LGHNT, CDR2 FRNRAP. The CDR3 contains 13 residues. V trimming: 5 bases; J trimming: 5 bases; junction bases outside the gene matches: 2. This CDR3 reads CASGRGDTGELFF. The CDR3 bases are TGTGCTAGTGGTCGGGGGGATACCGGGGAGCTGTTTTTT.

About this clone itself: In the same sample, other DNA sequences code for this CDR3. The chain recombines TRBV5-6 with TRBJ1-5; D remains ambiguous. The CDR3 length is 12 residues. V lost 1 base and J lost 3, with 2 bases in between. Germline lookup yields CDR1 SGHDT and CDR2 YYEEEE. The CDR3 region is CASSLFNQPQHF. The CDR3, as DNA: TGTGCCAGCAGCTTGTTCAATCAGCCCCAGCATTTT.

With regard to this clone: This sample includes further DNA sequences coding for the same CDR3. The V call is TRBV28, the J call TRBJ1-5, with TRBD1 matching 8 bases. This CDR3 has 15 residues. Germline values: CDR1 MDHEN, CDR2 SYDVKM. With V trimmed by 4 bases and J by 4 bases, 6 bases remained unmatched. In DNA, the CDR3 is TGTGCCAGCAGTTCCGGACAGGGAGGGAATCAGCCCCAGCATTTT. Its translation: CASSSGQGGNQPQHF. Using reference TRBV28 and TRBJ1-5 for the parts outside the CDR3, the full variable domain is DVKVTQSSRYLVKRTGEKVFLECVQDMDHENMFWYRQDPGLGLRLIYFSYDVKMKEKGDIPEGYSVSREKKERFSLILESASTNQTSMYLCASSSGQGGNQPQHFGDGTRLSIL.

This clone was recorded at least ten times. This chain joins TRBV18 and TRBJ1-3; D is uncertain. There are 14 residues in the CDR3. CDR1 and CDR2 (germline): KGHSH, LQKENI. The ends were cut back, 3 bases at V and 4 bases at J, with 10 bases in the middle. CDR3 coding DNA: TGTGCCAGCTCACCTCTGGGTAACGGAAACACCATATATTTT. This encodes CASSPLGNGNTIYF.

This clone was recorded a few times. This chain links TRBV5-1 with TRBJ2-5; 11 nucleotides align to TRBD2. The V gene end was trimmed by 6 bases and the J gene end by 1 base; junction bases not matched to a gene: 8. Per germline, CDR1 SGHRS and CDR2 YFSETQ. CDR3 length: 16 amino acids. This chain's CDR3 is CASTTGTSGPQETQYF. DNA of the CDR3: TGCGCCAGCACAACCGGGACTAGCGGTCCCCAAGAGACCCAGTACTTC.

CDR3 sequence (DNA): TGTGCCAGCAGCTTAGAGGGACAGGGCAACACCGGGGAGCTGTTTTTT. It codes for CASSLEGQGNTGELFF. This rearrangement joins TRBV11-3 to TRBJ2-2; TRBD1 agrees at 9 bases. Germline-derived CDR1 and CDR2 are SGHNT and YENEEA. The CDR3 has 16 residues. V lost 0 bases and J lost 2; bases outside the gene matches: 1.

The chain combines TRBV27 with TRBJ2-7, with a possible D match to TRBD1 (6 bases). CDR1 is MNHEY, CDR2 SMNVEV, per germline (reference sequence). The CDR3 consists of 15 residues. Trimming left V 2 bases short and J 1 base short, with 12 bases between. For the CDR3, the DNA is TGTGCCAGCAGTTTAAAACAGGGTTGGTCCTACGAGCAGTACTTC. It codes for CASSLKQGWSYEQYF.

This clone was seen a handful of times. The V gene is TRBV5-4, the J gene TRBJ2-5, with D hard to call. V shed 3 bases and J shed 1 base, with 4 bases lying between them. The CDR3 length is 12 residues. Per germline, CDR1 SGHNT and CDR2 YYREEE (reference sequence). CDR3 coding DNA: TGTGCCAGCAGCTGGACCCAAGAGACCCAGTACTTC. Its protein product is CASSWTQETQYF.

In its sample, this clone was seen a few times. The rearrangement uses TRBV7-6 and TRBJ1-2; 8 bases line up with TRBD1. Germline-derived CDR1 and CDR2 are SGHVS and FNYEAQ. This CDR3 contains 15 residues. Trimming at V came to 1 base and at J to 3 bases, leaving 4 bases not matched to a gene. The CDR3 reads CASSLGAGGDYGYTF. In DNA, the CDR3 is TGTGCCAGCAGCTTAGGGGCAGGGGGCGACTATGGCTACACCTTC.

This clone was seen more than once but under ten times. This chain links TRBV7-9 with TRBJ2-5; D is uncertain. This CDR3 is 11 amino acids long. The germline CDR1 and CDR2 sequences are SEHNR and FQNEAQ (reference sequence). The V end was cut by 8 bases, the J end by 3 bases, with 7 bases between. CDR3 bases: TGTGCCAGCGTCTCAGAAGAGACCCAGTACTTC. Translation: CASVSEETQYF.

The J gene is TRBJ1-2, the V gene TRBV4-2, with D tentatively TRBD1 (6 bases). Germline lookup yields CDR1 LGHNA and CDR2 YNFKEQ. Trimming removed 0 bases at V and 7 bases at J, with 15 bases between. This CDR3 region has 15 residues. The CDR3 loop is CASSQEAQGMGGYTF. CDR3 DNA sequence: TGTGCCAGCAGCCAAGAAGCCCAGGGGATGGGTGGCTACACCTTC.

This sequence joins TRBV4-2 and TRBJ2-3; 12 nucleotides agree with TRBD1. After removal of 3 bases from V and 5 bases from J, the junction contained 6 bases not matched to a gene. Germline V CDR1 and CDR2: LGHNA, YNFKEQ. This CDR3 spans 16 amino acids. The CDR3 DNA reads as TGTGCCAGCAGCCAGGGGACAGGGGGCCTCGGAGATACGCAGTATTTT. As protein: CASSQGTGGLGDTQYF.

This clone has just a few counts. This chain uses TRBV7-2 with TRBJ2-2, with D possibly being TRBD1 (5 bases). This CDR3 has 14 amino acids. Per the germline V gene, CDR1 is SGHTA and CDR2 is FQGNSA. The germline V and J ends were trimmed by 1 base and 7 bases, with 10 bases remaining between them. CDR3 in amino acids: CASSLGQGVGELFF. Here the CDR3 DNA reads TGTGCCAGCAGCTTAGGCCAGGGTGTCGGGGAGCTGTTTTTT.

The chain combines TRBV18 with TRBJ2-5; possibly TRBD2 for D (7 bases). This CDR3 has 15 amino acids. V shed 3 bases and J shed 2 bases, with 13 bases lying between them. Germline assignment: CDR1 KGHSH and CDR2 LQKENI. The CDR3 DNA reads TGTGCCAGCTCACCGGCGGGGGCTGGGCAAGAGACCCAGTACTTC. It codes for CASSPAGAGQETQYF.

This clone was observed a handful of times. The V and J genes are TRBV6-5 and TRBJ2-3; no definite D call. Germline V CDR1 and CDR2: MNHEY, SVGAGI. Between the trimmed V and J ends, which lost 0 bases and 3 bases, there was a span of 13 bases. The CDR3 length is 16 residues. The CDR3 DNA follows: TGTGCCAGCAGTTACTCGGGCGTGGCAGTGACAGATACGCAGTATTTT. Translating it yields CASSYSGVAVTDTQYF.

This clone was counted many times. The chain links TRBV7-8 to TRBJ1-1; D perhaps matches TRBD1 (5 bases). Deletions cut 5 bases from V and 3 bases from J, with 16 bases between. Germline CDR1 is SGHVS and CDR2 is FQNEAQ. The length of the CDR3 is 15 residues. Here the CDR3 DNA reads TGTGCCAGCAGCCCCCTCCGACCCAGGGACACTGAAGCTTTCTTT. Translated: CASSPLRPRDTEAFF.

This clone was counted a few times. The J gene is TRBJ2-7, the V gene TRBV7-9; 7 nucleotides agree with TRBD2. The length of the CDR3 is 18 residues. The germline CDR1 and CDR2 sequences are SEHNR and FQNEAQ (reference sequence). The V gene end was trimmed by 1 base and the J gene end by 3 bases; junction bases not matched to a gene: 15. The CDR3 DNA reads TGTGCCAGCAGCTTAGGCGGGACTGGGGCTAGCGGAATCTACGAGCAGTACTTC. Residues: CASSLGGTGASGIYEQYF.

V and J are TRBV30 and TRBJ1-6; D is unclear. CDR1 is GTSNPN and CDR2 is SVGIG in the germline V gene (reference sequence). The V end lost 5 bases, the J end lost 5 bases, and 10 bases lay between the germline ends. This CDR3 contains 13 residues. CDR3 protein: CAWEESHNSPLHF. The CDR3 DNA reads TGTGCCTGGGAGGAATCTCATAATTCACCCCTCCACTTT.

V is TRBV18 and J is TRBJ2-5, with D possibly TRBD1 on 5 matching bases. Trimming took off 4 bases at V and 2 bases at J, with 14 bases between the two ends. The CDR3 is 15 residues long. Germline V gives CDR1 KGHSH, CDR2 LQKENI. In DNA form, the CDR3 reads TGTGCCAGCTCACACCGACAGTACCAGCAAGAGACCCAGTACTTC. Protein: CASSHRQYQQETQYF.